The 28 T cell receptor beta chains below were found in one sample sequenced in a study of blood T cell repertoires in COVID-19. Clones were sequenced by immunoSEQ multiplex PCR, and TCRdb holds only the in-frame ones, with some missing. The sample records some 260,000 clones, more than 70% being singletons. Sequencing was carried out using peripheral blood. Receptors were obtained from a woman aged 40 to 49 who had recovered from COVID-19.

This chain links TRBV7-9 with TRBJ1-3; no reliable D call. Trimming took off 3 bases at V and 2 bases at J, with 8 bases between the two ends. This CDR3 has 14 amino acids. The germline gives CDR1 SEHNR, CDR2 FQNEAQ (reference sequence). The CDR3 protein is CASSFPGAGNTIYF. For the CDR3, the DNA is TGTGCCAGCAGCTTCCCCGGGGCTGGAAACACCATATATTTT.

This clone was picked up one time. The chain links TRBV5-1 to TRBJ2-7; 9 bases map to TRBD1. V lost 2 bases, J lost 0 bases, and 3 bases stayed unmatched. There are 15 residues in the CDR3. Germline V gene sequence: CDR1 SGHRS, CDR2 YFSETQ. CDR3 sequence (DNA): TGCGCCAGCAGCTTCGAGGACAGGGGCTCCTACGAGCAGTACTTC. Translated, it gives CASSFEDRGSYEQYF.

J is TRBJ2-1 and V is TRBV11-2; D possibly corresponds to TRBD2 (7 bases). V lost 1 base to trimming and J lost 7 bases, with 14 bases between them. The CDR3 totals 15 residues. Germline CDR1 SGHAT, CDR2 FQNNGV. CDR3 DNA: TGTGCCAGCAGCTTAGGCGGGGGCCCCGAAAATGAGCAGTTCTTC. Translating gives CASSLGGGPENEQFF. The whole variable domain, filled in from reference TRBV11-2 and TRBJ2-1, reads EAGVAQSPRYKIIEKRQSVAFWCNPISGHATLYWYQQILGQGPKLLIQFQNNGVVDDSQLPKDRFSAERLKGVDSTLKIQPAKLEDSAVYLCASSLGGGPENEQFFGPGTRLTVL.

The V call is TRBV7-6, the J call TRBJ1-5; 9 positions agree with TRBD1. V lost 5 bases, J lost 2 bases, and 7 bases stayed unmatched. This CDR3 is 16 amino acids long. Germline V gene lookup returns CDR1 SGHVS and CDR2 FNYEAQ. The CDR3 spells CASSLDRGEGNQPQHF. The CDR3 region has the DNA TGTGCCAGCAGCCTCGACAGGGGGGAAGGCAATCAGCCCCAGCATTTT.

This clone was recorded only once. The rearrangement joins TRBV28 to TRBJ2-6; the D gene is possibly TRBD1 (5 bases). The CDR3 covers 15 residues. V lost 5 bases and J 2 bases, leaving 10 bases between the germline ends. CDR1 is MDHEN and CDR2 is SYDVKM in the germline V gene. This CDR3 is CASSHSTAGANVLTF. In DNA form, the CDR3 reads TGTGCCAGCAGTCACTCGACAGCTGGGGCCAACGTCCTGACTTTC.

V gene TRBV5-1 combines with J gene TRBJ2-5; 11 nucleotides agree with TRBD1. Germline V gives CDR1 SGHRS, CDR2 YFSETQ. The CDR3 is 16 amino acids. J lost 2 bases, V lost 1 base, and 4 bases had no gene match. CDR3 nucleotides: TGCGCCAGCAGCTTGTCTGGGACAGGGGGGCAAGAGACCCAGTACTTC. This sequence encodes CASSLSGTGGQETQYF.

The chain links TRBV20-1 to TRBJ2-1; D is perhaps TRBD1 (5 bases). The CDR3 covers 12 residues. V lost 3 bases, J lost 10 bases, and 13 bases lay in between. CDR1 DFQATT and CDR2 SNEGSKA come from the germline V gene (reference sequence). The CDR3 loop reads CSASLQGYEQFF. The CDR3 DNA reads TGCAGTGCTAGTTTGCAGGGTTACGAGCAGTTCTTC.

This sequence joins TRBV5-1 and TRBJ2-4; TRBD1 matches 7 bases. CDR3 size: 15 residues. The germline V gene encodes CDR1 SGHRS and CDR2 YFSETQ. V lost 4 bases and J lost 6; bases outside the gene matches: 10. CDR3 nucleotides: TGCGCCAGCAGCGCCGGAGACAGGGATGCAAACATTCAGTACTTC. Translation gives CASSAGDRDANIQYF.

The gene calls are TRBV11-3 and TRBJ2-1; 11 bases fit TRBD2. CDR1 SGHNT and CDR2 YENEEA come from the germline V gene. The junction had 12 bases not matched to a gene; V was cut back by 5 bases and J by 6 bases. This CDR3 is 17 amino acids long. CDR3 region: CASSPRKTSGIGNEQFF. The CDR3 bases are TGTGCCAGCAGCCCTAGGAAGACTAGCGGGATAGGCAATGAGCAGTTCTTC.

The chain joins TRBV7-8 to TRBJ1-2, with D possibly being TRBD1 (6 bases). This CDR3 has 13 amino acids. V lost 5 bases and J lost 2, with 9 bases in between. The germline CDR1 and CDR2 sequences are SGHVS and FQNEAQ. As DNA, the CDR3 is TGTGCCAGCAGCCTTGGACAGAACTATGGCTACACCTTC. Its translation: CASSLGQNYGYTF. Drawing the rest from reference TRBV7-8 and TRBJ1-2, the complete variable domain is GAGVSQSPRYKVAKRGQDVALRCDPISGHVSLFWYQQALGQGPEFLTYFQNEAQLDKSGLPSDRFFAERPEGSVSTLKIQRTQQEDSAVYLCASSLGQNYGYTFGSGTRLTVV.

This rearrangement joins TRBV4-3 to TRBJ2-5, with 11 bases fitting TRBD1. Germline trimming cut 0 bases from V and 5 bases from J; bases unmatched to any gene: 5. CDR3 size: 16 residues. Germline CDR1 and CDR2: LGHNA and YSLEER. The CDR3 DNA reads TGCGCCAGCAGCCAAGACGGACAGGGGGCTTATGAGACCCAGTACTTC. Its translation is CASSQDGQGAYETQYF.

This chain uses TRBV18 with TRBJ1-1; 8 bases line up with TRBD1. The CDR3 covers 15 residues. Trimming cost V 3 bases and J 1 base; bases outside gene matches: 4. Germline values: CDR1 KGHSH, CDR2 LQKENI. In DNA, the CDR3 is TGTGCCAGCTCACCGACAGGGGCTAAGAACACTGAAGCTTTCTTT. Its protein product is CASSPTGAKNTEAFF.

CDR3 region: CASSPTATNEKLFF. The CDR3 DNA follows: TGTGCCAGCTCACCTACAGCAACTAATGAAAAACTGTTTTTT. The rearrangement uses TRBV18 and TRBJ1-4; D is uncertain. There are 14 residues in the CDR3. The germline gives CDR1 KGHSH, CDR2 LQKENI. The ends were cut back, 3 bases at V and 0 bases at J, with 5 bases in the middle. Variable domain in full (rest from reference TRBV18 and TRBJ1-4): NAGVMQNPRHLVRRRGQEARLRCSPMKGHSHVYWYRQLPEEGLKFMVYLQKENIIDESGMPKERFSAEFPKEGPSILRIQQVVRGDSAAYFCASSPTATNEKLFFGSGTQLSVL.

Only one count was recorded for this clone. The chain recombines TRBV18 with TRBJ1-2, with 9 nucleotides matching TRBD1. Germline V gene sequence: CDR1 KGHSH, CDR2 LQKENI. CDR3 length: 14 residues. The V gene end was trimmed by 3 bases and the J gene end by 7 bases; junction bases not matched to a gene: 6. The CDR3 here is CASSPGQGNSGYTF. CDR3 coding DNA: TGTGCCAGCTCACCCGGACAGGGGAATTCTGGCTACACCTTC.

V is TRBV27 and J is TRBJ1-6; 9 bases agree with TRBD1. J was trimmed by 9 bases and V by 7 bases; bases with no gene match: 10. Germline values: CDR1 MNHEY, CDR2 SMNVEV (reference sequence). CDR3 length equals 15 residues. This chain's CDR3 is CASTGQGIRFSPLHF. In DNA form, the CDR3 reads TGTGCCAGCACCGGACAGGGGATTCGGTTTTCACCCCTCCACTTT.

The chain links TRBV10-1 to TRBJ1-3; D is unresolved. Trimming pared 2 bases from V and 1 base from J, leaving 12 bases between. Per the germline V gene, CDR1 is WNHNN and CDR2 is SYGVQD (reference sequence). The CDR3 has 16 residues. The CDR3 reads CASSEQIRLSGNTIYF. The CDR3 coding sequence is TGCGCCAGCAGTGAGCAGATTCGTCTTTCTGGAAACACCATATATTTT.

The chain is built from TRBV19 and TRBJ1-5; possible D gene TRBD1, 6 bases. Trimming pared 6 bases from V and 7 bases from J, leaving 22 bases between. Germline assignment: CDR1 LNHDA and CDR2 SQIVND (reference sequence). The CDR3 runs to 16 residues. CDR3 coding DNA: TGTGCCAGTAGCCCCGAGGGACACCCAACGGACCAGCCCCAGCATTTT. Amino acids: CASSPEGHPTDQPQHF.

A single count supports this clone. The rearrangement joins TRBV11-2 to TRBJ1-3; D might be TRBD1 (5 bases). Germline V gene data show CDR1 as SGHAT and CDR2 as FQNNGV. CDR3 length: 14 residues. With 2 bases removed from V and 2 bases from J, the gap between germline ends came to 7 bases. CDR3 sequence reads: CASSLRGAGNTIYF. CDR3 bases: TGTGCCAGCAGCTTACGGGGGGCTGGAAACACCATATATTTT.

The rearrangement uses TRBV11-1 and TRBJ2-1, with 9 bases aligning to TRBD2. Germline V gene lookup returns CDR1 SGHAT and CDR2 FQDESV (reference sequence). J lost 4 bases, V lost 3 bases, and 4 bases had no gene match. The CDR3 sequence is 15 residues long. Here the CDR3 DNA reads TGTGCCAGCAGCTTTACTAGCGGGCCTTACAATGAGCAGTTCTTC. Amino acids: CASSFTSGPYNEQFF.

The CDR3 DNA reads TGTGCCAGTAGTCGATTTTTATCCGGGAGAATCTACGAGCAGTACTTC. It is translated as CASSRFLSGRIYEQYF. The chain has TRBV19 and TRBJ2-7; possibly TRBD2 for D (6 bases). The CDR3 sequence is 16 residues long. Germline V gives CDR1 LNHDA, CDR2 SQIVND (reference sequence). Deletions cut 5 bases from V and 3 bases from J, with 20 bases between.

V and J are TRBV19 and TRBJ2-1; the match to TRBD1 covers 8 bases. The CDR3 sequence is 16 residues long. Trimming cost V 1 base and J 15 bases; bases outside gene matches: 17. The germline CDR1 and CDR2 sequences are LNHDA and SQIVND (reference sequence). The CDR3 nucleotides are TGTGCCAGTAGTATAGGCCCCGGACAGGGACTTCCGACGGGGTTCTTC. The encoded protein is CASSIGPGQGLPTGFF.

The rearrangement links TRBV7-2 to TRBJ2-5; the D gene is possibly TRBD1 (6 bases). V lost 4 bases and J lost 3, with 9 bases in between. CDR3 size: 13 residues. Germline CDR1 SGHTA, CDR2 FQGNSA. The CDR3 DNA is TGTGCCAGCAGCTCCGACAGGAAAGAGACCCAGTACTTC. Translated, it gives CASSSDRKETQYF.

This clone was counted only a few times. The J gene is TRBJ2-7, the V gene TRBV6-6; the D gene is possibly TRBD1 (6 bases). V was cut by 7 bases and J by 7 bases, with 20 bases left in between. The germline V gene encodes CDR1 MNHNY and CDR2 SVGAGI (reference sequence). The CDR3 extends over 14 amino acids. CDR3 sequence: CASIYGAGVGEQYF. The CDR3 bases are TGTGCCAGCATCTACGGGGCAGGGGTAGGAGAGCAGTACTTC.

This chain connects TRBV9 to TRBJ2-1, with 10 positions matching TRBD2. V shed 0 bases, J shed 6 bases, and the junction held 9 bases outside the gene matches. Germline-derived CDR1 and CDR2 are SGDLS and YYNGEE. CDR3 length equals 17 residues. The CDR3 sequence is CASSVGQLAGRGNEQFF. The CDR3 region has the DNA TGTGCCAGCAGCGTAGGTCAACTAGCGGGAAGGGGCAATGAGCAGTTCTTC.

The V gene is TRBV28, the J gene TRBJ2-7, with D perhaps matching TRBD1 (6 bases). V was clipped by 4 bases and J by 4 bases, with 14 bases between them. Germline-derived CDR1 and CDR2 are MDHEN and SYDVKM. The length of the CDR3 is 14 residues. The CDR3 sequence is CASSSPGERYEQYF. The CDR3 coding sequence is TGTGCCAGCAGTTCCCCAGGGGAGAGGTACGAGCAGTACTTC.

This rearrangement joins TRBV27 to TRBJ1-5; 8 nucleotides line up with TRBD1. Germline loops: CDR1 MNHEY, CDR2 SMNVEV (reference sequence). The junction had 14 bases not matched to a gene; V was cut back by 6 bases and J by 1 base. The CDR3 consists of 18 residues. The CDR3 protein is CASRPEISGGISNQPQHF. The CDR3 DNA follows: TGTGCCAGCAGGCCAGAAATATCAGGGGGCATAAGCAATCAGCCCCAGCATTTT.

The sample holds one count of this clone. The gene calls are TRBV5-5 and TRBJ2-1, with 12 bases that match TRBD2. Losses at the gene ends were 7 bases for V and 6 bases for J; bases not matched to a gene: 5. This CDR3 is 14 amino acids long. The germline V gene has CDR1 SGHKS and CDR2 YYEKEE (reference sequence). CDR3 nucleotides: TGTGCCAGCCACAGACTAGCGGGGGTCAATGAGCAGTTCTTC. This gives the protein CASHRLAGVNEQFF.

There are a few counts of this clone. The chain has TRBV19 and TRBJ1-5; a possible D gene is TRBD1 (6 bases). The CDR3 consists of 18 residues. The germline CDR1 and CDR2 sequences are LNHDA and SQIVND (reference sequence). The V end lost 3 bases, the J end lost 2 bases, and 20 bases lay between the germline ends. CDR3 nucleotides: TGTGCCAGTAGTATCTCCTCGGACAGCCCTGCAGGCAATCAGCCCCAGCATTTT. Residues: CASSISSDSPAGNQPQHF.